What follows are 28 T cell receptor beta chains derived from one specimen sequenced in a study of cytomegalovirus exposure and HLA in healthy donors (dated by TCRdb to about 2017). The library was produced with the immunoSEQ multiplex PCR assay. A mixture of 60 forward primers for TCR Vbeta segments and 13 reverse primers for TCR Jbeta segments was used in the multiplex PCR. Entries here come from immuneACCESS through TCRdb and include only in-frame sequences with V and J called. Some clones fail to appear in such tables; in the studies checked, an unresolved V gene covers under half of the shortfall, and the cause of the remainder is unknown. In all, the sample holds 120,000 to 150,000 clones, and almost 85% of those were seen once. The ten largest clones add up to 4.5% to 6% of the sample. Sequences were obtained from PBMCs. The receptors originated from a man younger than 45 in good health and CMV-seropositive.

This clone was seen once. V and J are TRBV28 and TRBJ1-5; D call uncertain. The CDR3 runs to 16 residues. The ends were cut back, 7 bases at V and 2 bases at J, with 18 bases in the middle. Germline V gene sequence: CDR1 MDHEN, CDR2 SYDVKM. The CDR3 nucleotides read TGTGCCAGCACCCCGTACCCTGGAGTGGGCAATCAGCCCCAGCATTTT. Translated: CASTPYPGVGNQPQHF.

A single count supports this clone. This chain joins TRBV6-1 and TRBJ1-1; D not resolved. CDR1 and CDR2 (germline): MNHNS, SASEGT. Trimming removed 3 bases from V and 4 bases from J, with 18 bases in between. The CDR3 totals 16 residues. The CDR3 sequence: CASSDMVGYSGTEAFF. CDR3 DNA: TGTGCCAGCAGTGATATGGTTGGATATTCGGGCACTGAAGCTTTCTTT.

This clone was seen a handful of times. The CDR3 DNA reads as TGTGCCAGCAGCGTAAGGGGGGGCTCTGGAAACACCATATATTTT. The encoded protein is CASSVRGGSGNTIYF. V and J are TRBV13 and TRBJ1-3, with D possibly being TRBD1 (6 bases). This CDR3 has 15 residues. The germline V gene encodes CDR1 PRHDT and CDR2 FYEKMQ (reference sequence). V lost 5 bases and J 0 bases, leaving 11 bases between the germline ends.

This chain connects TRBV4-1 to TRBJ2-1; D perhaps matches TRBD2 (6 bases). The V and J ends lost 0 bases and 0 bases respectively, with 12 bases between them. The CDR3 loop spans 17 amino acids. Germline assignment: CDR1 MGHRA and CDR2 YSYEKL. CDR3 sequence: CASSQDPGLSSYNEQFF. CDR3 bases: TGCGCCAGCAGCCAAGATCCTGGACTAAGCTCCTACAATGAGCAGTTCTTC.

The chain employs TRBV27 and TRBJ2-1; unclear D gene. The germline V gene encodes CDR1 MNHEY and CDR2 SMNVEV (reference sequence). This CDR3 region has 15 residues. V gave up 7 bases and J gave up 2 bases, with 15 bases separating them. The CDR3 DNA is TGTGCCAGCACCCTTCGAGATCCTACCTACAATGAGCAGTTCTTC. Protein: CASTLRDPTYNEQFF.

The chain uses TRBV29-1 and TRBJ1-4; TRBD1 agrees at 9 bases. CDR3 size: 13 residues. With 1 base clipped from V and 7 bases from J, the junction kept 1 base outside the gene matches. Germline-derived CDR1 and CDR2 are SQVTM and ANQGSEA. CDR3 residues: CSVEGTGAEKLFF. The CDR3 DNA reads TGCAGCGTTGAAGGGACAGGGGCTGAAAAACTGTTTTTT.

The chain has TRBV19 and TRBJ1-5; TRBD1 might be the D (6 bases). CDR1 is LNHDA, CDR2 SQIVND, per germline (reference sequence). V was trimmed by 5 bases and J by 2 bases, leaving 13 bases between them. This CDR3 has 15 amino acids. The CDR3 protein is CASSLAGAGNQPQHF. CDR3 nucleotides: TGTGCCAGTAGTCTCGCGGGGGCCGGCAATCAGCCCCAGCATTTT.

This chain uses TRBV7-9 with TRBJ2-2; no reliable D call. Germline CDR1 reads SEHNR; CDR2 reads FQNEAQ (reference sequence). V lost 2 bases, J lost 6 bases, and 13 bases lay in between. The CDR3 extends over 15 amino acids. The CDR3 spells CASSLTSESAGELFF. Written as DNA, the CDR3 is TGTGCCAGCAGCTTAACGTCGGAAAGCGCCGGGGAGCTGTTTTTT.

This clone was recorded once. The germline gene is not matched at one end of the junction; a read error may be the cause. Different DNA sequences within this sample yield the same CDR3. The gene calls are TRBV9 and TRBJ2-7, with 7 bases identical to TRBD2. The CDR3 is 15 residues long. Looked up from germline, CDR1 is SGDLS and CDR2 is YYNGEE. Here the CDR3 reads CASSVDGGFSYEQYF. The DNA of the CDR3 is TGTGCCAGCAGCGTAGACGGGGGGTTTTCCTACGAGCAGTACTTT.

The V and J genes are TRBV27 and TRBJ2-3, with TRBD1 matching over 8 bases. This CDR3 is built from 15 residues. Trimming took 1 base from V and 6 from J; bases not matched to a gene: 6. CDR1 is MNHEY, CDR2 SMNVEV, per germline (reference sequence). CDR3 coding DNA: TGTGCCAGCAGTTTATACCAGGGGGCTCTGGATACGCAGTATTTT. Its translation: CASSLYQGALDTQYF.

This chain uses TRBV29-1 with TRBJ2-5, with D possibly matching TRBD2 (6 bases). Trimming removed 5 bases at V and 2 bases at J, with 18 bases between. CDR3 length: 15 residues. The germline gives CDR1 SQVTM, CDR2 ANQGSEA. In DNA form, the CDR3 reads TGCAGCGTTTCCCCGGTACTAGGGACTCAAGAGACCCAGTACTTC. Amino acids: CSVSPVLGTQETQYF. Using reference TRBV29-1 and TRBJ2-5 for the parts outside the CDR3, the full variable domain is SAVISQKPSRDICQRGTSLTIQCQVDSQVTMMFWYRQQPGQSLTLIATANQGSEATYESGFVIDKFPISRPNLTFSTLTVSNMSPEDSSIYLCSVSPVLGTQETQYFGPGTRLLVL.

DNA of the CDR3: TGTGCCAGCAGCTTAAATAGCGGGGGGGAGACCCAGTACTTC. It encodes CASSLNSGGETQYF. The chain carries TRBV7-9 and TRBJ2-5; 10 bases fit TRBD2. Germline values: CDR1 SEHNR, CDR2 FQNEAQ (reference sequence). Trimming at V came to 2 bases and at J to 5 bases, leaving 2 bases not matched to a gene. The CDR3 sequence is 14 residues long.

This chain connects TRBV2 to TRBJ2-5; the match to TRBD2 covers 9 bases. The germline V gene has CDR1 SNHLY and CDR2 FYNNEI. The V gene end was trimmed by 7 bases and the J gene end by 3 bases; junction bases not matched to a gene: 3. CDR3 size: 13 residues. CDR3 sequence reads: CASKAGGKETQYF. The CDR3, as DNA: TGTGCCAGCAAGGCGGGGGGGAAAGAGACCCAGTACTTC. Complete variable domain (other parts from reference TRBV2 and TRBJ2-5): EPEVTQTPSHQVTQMGQEVILRCVPISNHLYFYWYRQILGQKVEFLVSFYNNEISEKSEIFDDQFSVERPDGSNFTLKIRSTKLEDSAMYFCASKAGGKETQYFGPGTRLLVL.

CDR3 DNA sequence: TGTGCCAGCTCTCCCGGGACAGGGAATCAGCCCCAGCATTTT. This sequence encodes CASSPGTGNQPQHF. The chain recombines TRBV18 with TRBJ1-5; 9 positions agree with TRBD1. The CDR3 runs 14 residues. Per the germline V gene, CDR1 is KGHSH and CDR2 is LQKENI. V gave up 6 bases and J gave up 4 bases; unmatched junction bases: 4.

The V and J genes are TRBV6-5 and TRBJ2-3; 8 nucleotides agree with TRBD1. The V gene end was trimmed by 2 bases and the J gene end by 4 bases; junction bases not matched to a gene: 5. This CDR3 has 15 amino acids. Germline CDR1 reads MNHEY; CDR2 reads SVGAGI. DNA of the CDR3: TGTGCCAGCAGTTACATCGGACAGGGCGCAGATACGCAGTATTTT. This encodes CASSYIGQGADTQYF.

The chain uses TRBV28 and TRBJ2-7, with D possibly TRBD1 on 5 matching bases. CDR1 and CDR2 (germline): MDHEN, SYDVKM. The CDR3 is 14 amino acids. The V and J ends lost 8 bases and 2 bases respectively, with 16 bases between them. CDR3 DNA sequence: TGTGCCAGCCGAGCCAATCAGGGCACCTACGAGCAGTACTTC. Its protein product is CASRANQGTYEQYF. Together with reference TRBV28 and TRBJ2-7, the CDR3 gives the full variable domain: DVKVTQSSRYLVKRTGEKVFLECVQDMDHENMFWYRQDPGLGLRLIYFSYDVKMKEKGDIPEGYSVSREKKERFSLILESASTNQTSMYLCASRANQGTYEQYFGPGTRLTVT.

This clone was detected only once. The chain uses TRBV14 and TRBJ2-1, with D possibly TRBD2 on 6 matching bases. Per germline, CDR1 SGHDN and CDR2 FVKESK. Trimming stripped 1 base from V and 16 bases from J, with 11 bases between. The length of the CDR3 is 11 residues. The CDR3 nucleotides are TGTGCCAGCAGCCAAGCGGGACTCCCCTTCTTC. It yields the protein CASSQAGLPFF.

V is TRBV5-6 and J is TRBJ1-6; D is undetermined. V lost 1 base, J lost 8 bases, and 7 bases lay in between. There are 13 residues in the CDR3. Looked up from germline, CDR1 is SGHDT and CDR2 is YYEEEE. The CDR3 nucleotides are TGTGCCAGCAGCTTGTTCCGAGATTCACCCCTCCACTTT. Its protein is CASSLFRDSPLHF.

CDR3 residues: CASSAQEGGRTEAFF. The CDR3 DNA reads TGTGCCAGCAGCGCGCAGGAGGGAGGGAGGACTGAAGCTTTCTTT. The chain employs TRBV9 and TRBJ1-1, with D uncertain. Trimming shortened V by 3 bases and J by 5 bases, and 17 bases separated the two germline ends. The CDR3 consists of 15 residues. CDR1 and CDR2 from the germline V gene are SGDLS and YYNGEE.

The V and J genes are TRBV27 and TRBJ2-7; 8 bases match TRBD1. The germline CDR1 and CDR2 sequences are MNHEY and SMNVEV (reference sequence). The trim removed 0 bases at V and 6 bases at J, leaving 4 bases unmatched. The CDR3 runs to 14 residues. The CDR3 DNA reads as TGTGCCAGCAGTTTATCGGGGGACAGGAGCGAGCAGTACTTC. Its protein product is CASSLSGDRSEQYF.

This sequence joins TRBV19 and TRBJ2-1, with no clear D. The CDR3 is 15 residues long. Trimming cost V 10 bases and J 4 bases, with 20 bases left between them. Germline CDR1 reads LNHDA; CDR2 reads SQIVND (reference sequence). CDR3 sequence: CATQMSGQRYNEQFF. In nucleotides, the CDR3 is TGTGCCACCCAAATGAGTGGCCAGAGGTACAATGAGCAGTTCTTC.

The rearrangement uses TRBV29-1 and TRBJ2-1; 10 bases align to TRBD2. Germline CDR1 and CDR2: SQVTM and ANQGSEA. The CDR3 sequence is 14 residues long. With 7 bases clipped from V and 3 bases from J, the junction kept 6 bases outside the gene matches. The CDR3 sequence: CSAKIAGGYNEQFF. In DNA form, the CDR3 reads TGCAGCGCGAAAATAGCGGGGGGCTACAATGAGCAGTTCTTC.

The chain links TRBV6-4 to TRBJ2-3, with D maybe TRBD1 (5 bases). V gave up 0 bases and J gave up 1 base, with 8 bases separating them. Looked up from germline, CDR1 is MRHNA and CDR2 is SNTAGT. The CDR3 totals 15 residues. The CDR3 here is CASSDSGVRTDTQYF. The CDR3 DNA reads TGTGCCAGCAGTGACTCAGGGGTCCGCACAGATACGCAGTATTTT.

V is TRBV7-6 and J is TRBJ2-5; TRBD2 matches at 12 bases. V was pared by 3 bases and J by 2 bases, with 4 bases of the junction left unmatched. CDR3 length equals 16 residues. Per germline, CDR1 SGHVS and CDR2 FNYEAQ. The CDR3 DNA reads TGTGCCAGCAGCTTCGGACTAGCGGGACGGCAAGAGACCCAGTACTTC. It codes for CASSFGLAGRQETQYF.

The CDR3 here is CASSKLAGNTDTQYF. In DNA form, the CDR3 reads TGTGCCAGCAGTAAACTAGCGGGGAACACAGATACGCAGTATTTT. The chain carries TRBV6-4 and TRBJ2-3; the match to TRBD2 covers 10 bases. Germline V gene lookup returns CDR1 MRHNA and CDR2 SNTAGT. V shed 5 bases and J 2 bases; nucleotides not matched to a gene: 4. CDR3 length equals 15 residues.

The genes are TRBV9 and TRBJ1-2; no clear D. Trimming left V 0 bases short and J 0 bases short, with 9 bases between. CDR1 is SGDLS, CDR2 YYNGEE, per germline. The CDR3 is 15 residues long. CDR3: CASSVGWGANYGYTF. The CDR3 bases are TGTGCCAGCAGCGTAGGATGGGGAGCTAACTATGGCTACACCTTC.

J is TRBJ2-2 and V is TRBV7-2; D possibly corresponds to TRBD1 (5 bases). The CDR3 consists of 13 residues. V gave up 5 bases and J gave up 6 bases, with 10 bases separating them. Per germline, CDR1 SGHTA and CDR2 FQGNSA. CDR3 protein: CASSIRVPGELFF. The CDR3 DNA is TGTGCCAGCAGCATCAGGGTCCCCGGGGAGCTGTTTTTT.

The CDR3 spells CASTYGGDIGHQPQHF. The DNA for the CDR3 is TGTGCCAGCACATACGGGGGAGATATTGGCCATCAGCCCCAGCATTTT. The V call is TRBV5-6, the J call TRBJ1-5; a weak D match, TRBD1 (5 bases). Between the trimmed V and J ends, which lost 6 bases and 5 bases, there was a span of 21 bases. CDR3 length equals 16 residues. CDR1 is SGHDT, CDR2 YYEEEE, per germline.